This TCR beta chain was sequenced for a study of response to subunit inactivated influenza vaccine. V dropped 7 bases and J dropped 5 bases, with 17 bases sitting between them. CDR1 is SQVTM, CDR2 ANQGSEA, per germline. CDR3 length: 13 amino acids. TCRdb re-called the RT-PCR reads through MiXCR, storing one row per CDR3 protein. Of around 570,000 distinct CDR3 sequences in the sample, 11% were seen once. The same sample was also studied in work on T cells expressing NK-cell markers. That source notes: TCR beta cDNA was made by 5'RACE template switching with UMIs. In several donors, dominant clonotypes made up roughly 25-60.1% of CD3+CD56-NKG2C+ cells.

This clonotype was obtained from a man aged 50 to 60 who received an inactivated influenza vaccine. Sample: PBMCs from blood, taken on the day of vaccination. The chain couples TRBV29-1 to TRBJ2-5, with TRBD1 as a possible D gene (6 bases). The CDR3 DNA is TGCAGCGCAGGGGACACGGCAGCGGAGACCCAGTACTTC. Translated: CSAGDTAAETQYF.